One sample yielded the 14 T cell receptor beta chains listed below, sequenced in a study of cytotoxic CD8 clonotypes in ibrutinib-treated CLL. Method: immunoSEQ multiplex PCR; TCRdb's copy keeps in-frame clones and lacks some. The table records some 130,000 clones, approximately 85% of them present only once. Sequencing was performed on PBMCs, taken after 24 months of ibrutinib treatment. These receptors all come from a human donor with chronic lymphocytic leukemia.

V is TRBV7-2 and J is TRBJ1-4; no firm D call. The CDR3 is made up of 13 amino acids. Trimming shortened V by 5 bases and J by 4 bases, and 8 bases separated the two germline ends. Germline V gene sequence: CDR1 SGHTA, CDR2 FQGNSA. The CDR3 region is CASSLVVNEKLFF. The CDR3 bases are TGTGCCAGCAGCCTGGTGGTTAATGAAAAACTGTTTTTT.

This chain joins TRBV7-2 and TRBJ1-5; 7 positions agree with TRBD1. This CDR3 has 13 residues. V shed 4 bases and J 4 bases; nucleotides not matched to a gene: 1. Germline V gives CDR1 SGHTA, CDR2 FQGNSA. The CDR3 spells CASSSTGNQPQHF. CDR3 in DNA: TGTGCCAGCAGCTCGACAGGGAATCAGCCCCAGCATTTT.

The J gene is TRBJ2-2, the V gene TRBV9; D possibly corresponds to TRBD2 (6 bases). Germline V lookup: CDR1 SGDLS, CDR2 YYNGEE. The CDR3 runs to 15 residues. V shed 3 bases and J shed 4 bases, with 13 bases lying between them. The CDR3 region has the DNA TGTGCCAGCAGCGCCCGCGGGGAGAGCACCGGGGAGCTGTTTTTT. Translating it yields CASSARGESTGELFF.

The V and J genes are TRBV28 and TRBJ2-2; the match to TRBD2 covers 9 bases. The ends lost 4 bases at V and 5 bases at J; junction bases unmatched: 8. Germline loops: CDR1 MDHEN, CDR2 SYDVKM. The CDR3 contains 16 residues. In DNA form, the CDR3 reads TGTGCCAGCAGTTCCGAAGCGGGAGGCATTACCGGGGAGCTGTTTTTT. It specifies CASSSEAGGITGELFF.

The CDR3 spells CASRTNRALGIFGYGYTF. As DNA, the CDR3 is TGTGCCAGCAGGACCAACAGGGCGTTGGGAATCTTTGGGTATGGCTACACCTTC. The chain employs TRBV2 and TRBJ1-2; tentative D call: TRBD1 (6 bases). The CDR3 loop spans 18 amino acids. The germline gives CDR1 SNHLY, CDR2 FYNNEI. V was clipped by 6 bases and J by 5 bases, with 28 bases between them. The whole variable domain, filled in from reference TRBV2 and TRBJ1-2, reads EPEVTQTPSHQVTQMGQEVILRCVPISNHLYFYWYRQILGQKVEFLVSFYNNEISEKSEIFDDQFSVERPDGSNFTLKIRSTKLEDSAMYFCASRTNRALGIFGYGYTFGSGTRLTVV.

The chain combines TRBV7-2 with TRBJ2-3, with D possibly TRBD2 on 6 matching bases. The ends were cut back, 5 bases at V and 0 bases at J, with 12 bases in the middle. The germline gives CDR1 SGHTA, CDR2 FQGNSA. The CDR3 is made up of 15 amino acids. The CDR3: CASSPRTISTDTQYF. The DNA of the CDR3 is TGTGCCAGCAGCCCCCGGACTATTAGCACAGATACGCAGTATTTT.

V is TRBV9 and J is TRBJ2-1; 7 bases are a match to TRBD2. This CDR3 is built from 15 residues. Germline V gene data show CDR1 as SGDLS and CDR2 as YYNGEE. The trim removed 3 bases at V and 9 bases at J, leaving 12 bases unmatched. The CDR3 nucleotides are TGTGCCAGCAGCGGGGCGCGTGGGGGGAGGGTTGAGCAGTTCTTC. Its protein is CASSGARGGRVEQFF.

This clone was recorded once. This chain connects TRBV5-1 to TRBJ2-1, with 8 bases that match TRBD2. CDR3 length: 16 residues. V trimming: 4 bases; J trimming: 2 bases; junction bases outside the gene matches: 8. CDR1 and CDR2 (germline): SGHRS, YFSETQ. CDR3 coding DNA: TGCGCCAGCAGCAGCCTCAGCGGGAGTCCCTACAATGAGCAGTTCTTC. This translates into CASSSLSGSPYNEQFF.

This clone has a single count. The rearrangement joins TRBV4-3 to TRBJ1-2; no definite D call. This CDR3 spans 15 amino acids. Trimming left V 0 bases short and J 4 bases short, with 12 bases between. CDR1 is LGHNA, CDR2 YSLEER, per germline. The DNA for the CDR3 is TGCGCCAGCAGCCAAGACTGGTCCTCTCTCTATGGCTACACCTTC. This gives the protein CASSQDWSSLYGYTF.

The chain is built from TRBV5-1 and TRBJ1-1, with 7 bases that match TRBD1. Germline loops: CDR1 SGHRS, CDR2 YFSETQ. J gave up 5 bases and V 4 bases, and 8 bases lay outside the gene matches. This CDR3 comprises 14 residues. This CDR3 reads CASSPQGRGTEAFF. The CDR3 nucleotides are TGCGCCAGCAGCCCACAGGGGAGAGGGACTGAAGCTTTCTTT.

The table lists this clone with a few counts. The gene calls are TRBV5-5 and TRBJ2-4; D is perhaps TRBD1 or TRBD2 (6 bases each). V lost 1 base to trimming and J lost 0 bases, with 14 bases between them. CDR1 is SGHKS and CDR2 is YYEKEE in the germline V gene (reference sequence). There are 17 residues in the CDR3. The CDR3 nucleotides read TGTGCCAGCAGCTTGCAATCGGGGGCACTAGCCAAAAACATTCAGTACTTC. This codes for CASSLQSGALAKNIQYF.

This clone was observed once. This chain uses TRBV5-4 with TRBJ1-2, with D possibly TRBD1 on 5 matching bases. From germline, CDR1 is SGHNT and CDR2 YYREEE (reference sequence). CDR3 size: 13 residues. The V gene lost 4 bases and the J gene lost 4 bases, with 11 bases spanning the gap. CDR3 sequence: CASSDTGIYGYTF. The CDR3 DNA reads as TGTGCCAGCAGCGACACAGGAATCTATGGCTACACCTTC.

This chain connects TRBV9 to TRBJ2-4; D might be TRBD1 or TRBD2, each matching 6 bases. The V and J ends lost 4 bases and 7 bases respectively, with 21 bases between them. CDR3 length: 16 amino acids. CDR1 SGDLS and CDR2 YYNGEE come from the germline V gene. The CDR3 DNA sequence: TGTGCCAGCAGCCCCCCAGGGGACTTCAAAAGGAACATTCAGTACTTC. Protein: CASSPPGDFKRNIQYF.

The genes are TRBV5-1 and TRBJ1-4, with TRBD1 as a possible D gene (5 bases). V lost 0 bases to trimming and J lost 5 bases, with 11 bases between them. The V gene's germline CDR1 is SGHRS and CDR2 YFSETQ. The CDR3 has 15 amino acids. The CDR3 region is CASSLGSGRNEKLFF. The DNA for the CDR3 is TGCGCCAGCAGCTTGGGCTCAGGGAGGAATGAAAAACTGTTTTTT.